This entry lists 8 T cell receptor beta chains sequenced from one sample in a study of shared clonotypes between healthy human individuals (dated by TCRdb to the early 2020s). For the CD8 naive samples, CD45RO-negative cells were positively selected for CCR7, yielding a CD45RA+CCR7+ population from which TemRA cells were excluded. Libraries were built with the immunoSEQ multiplex PCR assay. The source is immuneACCESS, and TCRdb retained only in-frame sequences with V and J called. Part of the clones is not carried over; for the studies checked, unresolved V genes explain less than half of this, and the remainder is unexplained. The sample yields about 1.9 million clones; approximately 92% were counted once. The ten largest clonotypes hold around 1.7% of the sample. Specimen: naive CD8+ T cells from PBMCs. According to the study, the label for this sample's cell subset or site signals: CD45RA+CCR7+. Receptors were obtained from a man in his late teens or twenties in good health. Some clones in this sample may be carry-over from other donors' samples.

The V and J genes are TRBV28 and TRBJ2-5; D is possibly TRBD2 (5 bases). This CDR3 comprises 14 residues. Between the trimmed V and J ends, which lost 7 bases and 3 bases, there was a span of 15 bases. Germline V gene data show CDR1 as MDHEN and CDR2 as SYDVKM. DNA for the CDR3: TGTGCCAGCAACGCTAGAGGGCCGAAAGAGACCCAGTACTTC. It encodes CASNARGPKETQYF.

Written as DNA, the CDR3 is TGTGCCAGCAGCTTGGGGACAGGGGCCTTGCAGTACTTC. Its protein is CASSLGTGALQYF. The chain is built from TRBV11-2 and TRBJ2-5, with 10 bases that match TRBD1. This CDR3 contains 13 residues. V was pared by 3 bases and J by 11 bases, with 6 bases of the junction left unmatched. Germline V gene sequence: CDR1 SGHAT, CDR2 FQNNGV.

The chain employs TRBV28 and TRBJ2-2; 7 nucleotides agree with TRBD1. CDR1 is MDHEN, CDR2 SYDVKM, per germline. V lost 8 bases and J lost 6; bases outside the gene matches: 12. This CDR3 region has 15 residues. The CDR3 DNA follows: TGTGCCAGCGGAGGACAGGTTTTGTTGCCCGGGGAGCTGTTTTTT. It codes for CASGGQVLLPGELFF.

The chain combines TRBV7-2 with TRBJ2-1; 15 bases line up with TRBD2. The CDR3 loop spans 19 amino acids. V dropped 0 bases and J dropped 7; count of bases not matched to a gene: 10. Looked up from germline, CDR1 is SGHTA and CDR2 is FQGNSA. CDR3 bases: TGTGCCAGCAGCTTAGCAGGACTAGCGGGAGGGCCAGCGTGGAATGAGCAGTTCTTC. Translating it yields CASSLAGLAGGPAWNEQFF.

The chain is built from TRBV7-8 and TRBJ2-1; D ambiguous. V lost 1 base, J lost 4 bases, and 11 bases lay in between. Germline CDR1 reads SGHVS; CDR2 reads FQNEAQ. The CDR3 runs 15 residues. The CDR3 coding sequence is TGTGCCAGCAGCTTAGAGGAGATCTGGTACAATGAGCAGTTCTTC. The encoded protein is CASSLEEIWYNEQFF.

V and J are TRBV5-1 and TRBJ1-2; a weak D match, TRBD1 (6 bases). Trimming left V 4 bases short and J 0 bases short, with 22 bases between. From germline, CDR1 is SGHRS and CDR2 YFSETQ. The CDR3 covers 18 residues. This chain's CDR3 is CASSVGQTNRLANYGYTF. Written as DNA, the CDR3 is TGCGCCAGCAGCGTAGGACAGACTAACCGCTTAGCTAACTATGGCTACACCTTC.

V and J are TRBV28 and TRBJ2-7; D ambiguous. Per germline, CDR1 MDHEN and CDR2 SYDVKM. V was trimmed by 11 bases and J by 3 bases, leaving 17 bases between them. The CDR3 is 13 residues long. Written as DNA, the CDR3 is TGTGCCGCCCAGCAGTCGCGGAGCTACGAGCAGTACTTC. Its protein product is CAAQQSRSYEQYF.

This clone was recorded once. The chain uses TRBV11-2 and TRBJ2-1; D ambiguous. Germline V CDR1 and CDR2: SGHAT, FQNNGV. The length of the CDR3 is 12 residues. V was pared by 3 bases and J by 10 bases, with 10 bases between. Written as DNA, the CDR3 is TGTGCCAGCAGCTTGACATCCCGGGAGCAGTTCTTC. Translated: CASSLTSREQFF.